This TCR beta chain was profiled in a study of shared clonotypes between healthy human individuals. Profiling relied on immunoSEQ multiplex PCR, and the TCRdb table lists in-frame clones only, not all of them. Among roughly 500,000 clones listed, more than 75% were seen once. This TCR was recovered from a woman in her thirties or forties in good health. Some clones in this sample may be carry-over from other donors' samples. The source material was PBMCs.

The CDR3 bases are TGTGCCAGCAGCTTAGGCCGACAAGAACTGGTCCAAGAGACCCAGTACTTC. Translating gives CASSLGRQELVQETQYF. The chain links TRBV7-2 to TRBJ2-5; D is unresolved. This CDR3 has 17 residues. V gave up 1 base and J gave up 1 base, with 16 bases separating them. Germline CDR1 reads SGHTA; CDR2 reads FQGNSA.